Listed here are 19 T cell receptor beta chains from one sample, sequenced in a study of T-cell reconstitution after alpha-beta-depleted transplantation in children. Unique molecular identifiers featured in how the TCRbeta library was prepared. TCRdb called the PCR reads again in MiXCR, with one record for every CDR3 protein. The sample records 800,000 to 1,000,000 distinct CDR3 sequences, about 26% being singletons. Sequenced here: PBMCs, mostly from graft donor cells, sampled 360 days after TCRalphabeta/CD19-depleted stem cell transplant. These receptors all stem from a boy younger than two who had a stem cell transplant for SCID, so the T cells may come from the graft donor.

There are a few counts of this clonotype. J is TRBJ2-4 and V is TRBV6-1; D is ambiguous. This CDR3 has 15 amino acids. V lost 7 bases and J 4 bases, leaving 17 bases between the germline ends. From germline, CDR1 is MNHNS and CDR2 SASEGT. CDR3 DNA sequence: TGTGCCAGCACCGGCACCGGGCAGATGAAAAACATTCAGTACTTC. Its translation: CASTGTGQMKNIQYF.

This clonotype was counted a few times. The chain joins TRBV12-3 or TRBV12-4 to TRBJ2-7; D is unclear. With 5 bases removed from V and 6 bases from J, the gap between germline ends came to 14 bases. This CDR3 spans 13 amino acids. This CDR3 reads CASSPYTGGEQYF. The CDR3 DNA follows: TGTGCCAGCAGTCCTTACACCGGTGGCGAGCAGTACTTC.

V and J are TRBV9 and TRBJ2-1, with D hard to call. CDR3 length: 15 residues. Looked up from germline, CDR1 is SGDLS and CDR2 is YYNGEE. Trimming stripped 3 bases from V and 2 bases from J, with 12 bases between. CDR3 DNA: TGTGCCAGCAGCGACTACGGCAGCACCTACAATGAGCAGTTCTTC. It specifies CASSDYGSTYNEQFF.

For the CDR3, the DNA is TGTGCCAGCAGCCCTACATCTGGCCTTAGCTCCTACGAGCAGTACTTC. Its translation: CASSPTSGLSSYEQYF. The chain recombines TRBV11-2 with TRBJ2-7; D unresolved. The germline V gene has CDR1 SGHAT and CDR2 FQNNGV. CDR3 length: 16 residues. V was cut by 5 bases and J by 0 bases, with 17 bases left in between. Full variable domain (remainder filled in from reference TRBV11-2 and TRBJ2-7): EAGVAQSPRYKIIEKRQSVAFWCNPISGHATLYWYQQILGQGPKLLIQFQNNGVVDDSQLPKDRFSAERLKGVDSTLKIQPAKLEDSAVYLCASSPTSGLSSYEQYFGPGTRLTVT.

The V gene is TRBV6-5, the J gene TRBJ1-6; 7 positions agree with TRBD1. With V trimmed by 4 bases and J by 9 bases, 12 bases remained unmatched. CDR1 MNHEY and CDR2 SVGAGI come from the germline V gene. The CDR3 length is 16 residues. The CDR3 region has the DNA TGTGCCAGCAGTTTCTTCCGGGGACAGCTAATTTCACCCCTCCACTTT. Translating it yields CASSFFRGQLISPLHF.

The rearrangement uses TRBV3-1 and TRBJ2-2, with TRBD2 matching 11 bases. Looked up from germline, CDR1 is LGHDT and CDR2 is YNNKEL (reference sequence). V lost 4 bases and J lost 3; bases outside the gene matches: 7. This CDR3 region has 17 residues. In DNA form, the CDR3 reads TGTGCCAGCAGCCCCCGACTAGCGGGGCGGTACACCGGGGAGCTGTTTTTT. It codes for CASSPRLAGRYTGELFF.

The chain joins TRBV7-9 to TRBJ2-5; the D gene is possibly TRBD1 (6 bases). Trimming took 2 bases from V and 14 from J, leaving 15 bases between them. CDR1 SEHNR and CDR2 FQNEAQ come from the germline V gene (reference sequence). The CDR3 is made up of 12 amino acids. This CDR3 is CASSLRTEESYF. CDR3 coding DNA: TGTGCCAGCAGCTTAAGGACAGAGGAGTCCTACTTC.

Here the CDR3 DNA reads TGCAGTGCTAGAGACCCTAGTCTAGAGACCCAGTACTTC. This codes for CSARDPSLETQYF. The gene calls are TRBV20-1 and TRBJ2-5, with D hard to call. This CDR3 region has 13 residues. CDR1 is DFQATT, CDR2 SNEGSKA, per germline (reference sequence). V gave up 0 bases and J gave up 4 bases, with 9 bases separating them.

The chain joins TRBV2 to TRBJ2-7; 8 nucleotides agree with TRBD1. J gave up 6 bases and V 8 bases, and 12 bases lay outside the gene matches. CDR1 SNHLY and CDR2 FYNNEI come from the germline V gene. The CDR3 contains 14 residues. The CDR3 DNA reads as TGTGCCAGCTGGCCAGGACAGGGCCTAGCCGAGCAGTACTTC. Amino acids: CASWPGQGLAEQYF.

This clonotype was observed a handful of times. This chain joins TRBV5-8 and TRBJ2-5; the D gene is possibly TRBD2 (6 bases). The germline gives CDR1 SGHTS, CDR2 YDEGEE. Trimming stripped 2 bases from V and 0 bases from J, with 14 bases between. The CDR3 spans 16 residues. CDR3 DNA sequence: TGTGCCAGCAGCTTCGATTGGCGGGGACACCAAGAGACCCAGTACTTC. Translation gives CASSFDWRGHQETQYF.

The rearrangement uses TRBV3-1 and TRBJ2-1; 10 bases line up with TRBD2. The CDR3 consists of 14 residues. Germline V lookup: CDR1 LGHDT, CDR2 YNNKEL (reference sequence). V was pared by 3 bases and J by 7 bases, with 3 bases of the junction left unmatched. Here the CDR3 reads CASSQGTSVNEQFF. CDR3 coding DNA: TGTGCCAGCAGCCAGGGGACTAGCGTTAATGAGCAGTTCTTC.

This clonotype showed up just a few times. This chain joins TRBV6-5 and TRBJ2-7; 7 bases fit TRBD1. The CDR3 sequence is 15 residues long. The germline CDR1 and CDR2 sequences are MNHEY and SVGAGI. Losses at the gene ends were 3 bases for V and 3 bases for J; bases not matched to a gene: 8. CDR3 loop: CASSYFGDSFYEQYF. The CDR3 DNA follows: TGTGCCAGCAGTTATTTTGGGGACAGTTTCTACGAGCAGTACTTC.

This clonotype was seen more than once but under ten times. V gene TRBV10-1 combines with J gene TRBJ2-1, with D perhaps TRBD2 (5 bases). The CDR3 consists of 13 residues. Per the germline V gene, CDR1 is WNHNN and CDR2 is SYGVQD (reference sequence). Trimming removed 9 bases at V and 3 bases at J, with 12 bases between. This CDR3 reads CASAPEVYNEQFF. In nucleotides, the CDR3 is TGCGCCAGTGCCCCGGAGGTCTACAATGAGCAGTTCTTC.

The chain couples TRBV7-2 to TRBJ2-5, with D uncertain. Germline V gives CDR1 SGHTA, CDR2 FQGNSA. The CDR3 sequence is 14 residues long. V shed 1 base and J shed 3 bases, with 9 bases lying between them. In nucleotides, the CDR3 is TGTGCCAGCAGCTTAGGACTGAATGAAGAGACCCAGTACTTC. Translating it yields CASSLGLNEETQYF.

This chain uses TRBV21-1 with TRBJ2-5; TRBD2 was called by the table and not checked on the DNA. TRBV21-1 is marked as a pseudogene. The CDR3 has 15 amino acids. The CDR3 DNA follows: TGTGCCAGCAGCAAAATGGCTAGCGCTCTCGAGACCCAGTACTTC. Its translation: CASSKMASALETQYF.

There are a few counts of this clonotype. The CDR3 DNA reads TGTGCCAGCAGTTTCAGGGATTTCAACTATGGCTACACCTTC. Translation gives CASSFRDFNYGYTF. J is TRBJ1-2 and V is TRBV27; possible D gene TRBD1, 5 bases. The CDR3 totals 14 residues. V was shortened by 3 bases and J by 2 bases, with 10 bases between the two germline ends. Germline V lookup: CDR1 MNHEY, CDR2 SMNVEV (reference sequence).

CDR3 in amino acids: CASRGTHNEQFF. CDR3 coding DNA: TGTGCCAGCAGGGGGACCCACAATGAGCAGTTCTTC. The chain has TRBV3-1 and TRBJ2-1; D may be TRBD1 or TRBD2 (5 bases each). Between the trimmed V and J ends, which lost 6 bases and 5 bases, there was a span of 8 bases. The CDR3 totals 12 residues. CDR1 is LGHDT and CDR2 is YNNKEL in the germline V gene (reference sequence).

This clonotype was counted a few times. The V gene is TRBV12-3 or TRBV12-4, the J gene TRBJ1-1; D unclear. V shed 7 bases and J shed 0 bases, with 15 bases lying between them. The CDR3 consists of 15 residues. The CDR3 DNA is TGTGCCAGCACCTTGAGGGCCACCATGAACACTGAAGCTTTCTTT. Its translation: CASTLRATMNTEAFF.

This clonotype was detected a few times. For the CDR3, the DNA is TGTGCCAGCAGCACCGGACAGATCGGGTCCTACGAGCAGTACTTC. Residues: CASSTGQIGSYEQYF. The chain combines TRBV6-1 with TRBJ2-7, with D perhaps TRBD1 (6 bases). Trimming removed 6 bases at V and 1 base at J, with 16 bases between. Germline V gene sequence: CDR1 MNHNS, CDR2 SASEGT. This CDR3 comprises 15 residues.